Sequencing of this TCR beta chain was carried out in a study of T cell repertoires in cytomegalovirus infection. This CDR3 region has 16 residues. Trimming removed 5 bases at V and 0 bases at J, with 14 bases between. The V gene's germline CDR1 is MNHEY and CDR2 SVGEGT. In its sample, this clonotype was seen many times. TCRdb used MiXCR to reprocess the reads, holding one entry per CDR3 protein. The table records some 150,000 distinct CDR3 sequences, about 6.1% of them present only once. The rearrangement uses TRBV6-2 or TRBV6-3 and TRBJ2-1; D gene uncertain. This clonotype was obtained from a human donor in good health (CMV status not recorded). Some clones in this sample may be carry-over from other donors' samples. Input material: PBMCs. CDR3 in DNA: TGTGCCAGCAGTCGGCCGGCCGTACGCTCCTACAATGAGCAGTTCTTC. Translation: CASSRPAVRSYNEQFF.